This T cell receptor (beta chain) was retrieved from a study of T cells after posttransplantation cyclophosphamide. Using immunoSEQ multiplex PCR, the repertoire was profiled, and TCRdb retains in-frame clones only, with some absent. The sample has more than 20,000 clones, roughly 88% seen once. Study observations and caveats: Blood and skin or GI T cell repertoires showed limited TRB overlap. Donor CD8+ memory clones often dominated recipient blood repertoires at later times.

Trimming pared 5 bases from V and 1 base from J, leaving 11 bases between. CDR3 length: 14 residues. Per germline, CDR1 LGHNT and CDR2 FRNRAP. For this clone: Its antigen is undetermined.

The rearrangement joins TRBV12-5 to TRBJ1-1, with D unresolved. The TCR was taken from a woman aged 60-70 years with a blood cancer, CMV-positive, and with a related stem cell donor. The source material was PBMCs. The CDR3 is CASGPWTANTEAFF. The CDR3 DNA sequence: TGTGCTAGTGGTCCTTGGACTGCGAACACTGAAGCTTTCTTT.